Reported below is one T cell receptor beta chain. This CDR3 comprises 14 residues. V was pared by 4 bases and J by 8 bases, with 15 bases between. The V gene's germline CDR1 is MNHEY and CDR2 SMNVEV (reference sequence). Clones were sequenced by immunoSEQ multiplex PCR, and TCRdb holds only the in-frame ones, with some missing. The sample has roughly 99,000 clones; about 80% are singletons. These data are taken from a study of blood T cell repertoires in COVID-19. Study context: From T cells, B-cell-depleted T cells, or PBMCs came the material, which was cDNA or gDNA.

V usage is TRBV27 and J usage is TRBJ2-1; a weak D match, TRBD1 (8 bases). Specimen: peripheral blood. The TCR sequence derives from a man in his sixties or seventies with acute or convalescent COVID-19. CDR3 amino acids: CASSSDREGDEQFF. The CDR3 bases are TGTGCCAGCAGTTCGGACAGGGAGGGAGATGAGCAGTTCTTC.